The text below deals with one T cell receptor beta chain. Methods used by the authors: From reference gene primer amplification, estimates of nucleated cell counts were derived. Libraries were prepared by immunoSEQ multiplex PCR; TCRdb keeps only in-frame clonotypes and omits some of them. V, J and clone size reflect that table, while D and trimming were determined from the DNA. The sample lists about 330,000 clones, more than 85% occurring once. CDR1 is SGHRS and CDR2 is YFSETQ in the germline V gene. CDR3 size: 16 residues. Trimming took 0 bases from V and 6 from J; bases not matched to a gene: 7. The data stem from a study of blood T cell repertoires in COVID-19. Study context: Samples came from the United States, Italy and Spain, spanning acute and convalescent COVID-19.

Participants' own reports of clinical history determined their cohort assignment. What the recovered Cohort 3 donors had was two negative PCRs, clearance, or symptom resolution. This clonotype originated in a woman in her twenties or thirties who had recovered from COVID-19. The gene calls are TRBV5-1 and TRBJ2-7, with 12 bases that match TRBD2. Material: PBMCs or T cells enriched from blood (not recorded which). The DNA of the CDR3 is TGCGCCAGCAGCTTGGGGACTAGCGGGGCCCCCGCCGAGCAGTACTTC. It encodes CASSLGTSGAPAEQYF.